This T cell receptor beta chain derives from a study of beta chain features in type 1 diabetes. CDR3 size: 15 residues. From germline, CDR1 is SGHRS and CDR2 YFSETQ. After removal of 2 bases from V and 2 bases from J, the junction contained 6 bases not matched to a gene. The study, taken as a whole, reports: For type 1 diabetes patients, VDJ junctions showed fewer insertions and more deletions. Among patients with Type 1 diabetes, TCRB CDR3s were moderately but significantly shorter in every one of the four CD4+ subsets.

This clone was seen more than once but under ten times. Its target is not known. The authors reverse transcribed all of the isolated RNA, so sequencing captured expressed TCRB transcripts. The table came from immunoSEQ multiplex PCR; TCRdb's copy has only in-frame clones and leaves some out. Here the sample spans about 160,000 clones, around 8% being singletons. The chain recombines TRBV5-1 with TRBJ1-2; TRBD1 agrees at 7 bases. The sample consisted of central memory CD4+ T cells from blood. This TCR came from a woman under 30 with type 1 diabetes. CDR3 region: CASSLTSTGNYGYTF. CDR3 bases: TGCGCCAGCAGCTTAACCTCGACAGGGAACTATGGCTACACCTTC.